This TCR beta chain is drawn from a study of shared clonotypes between healthy human individuals. Germline CDR1 SGHNT, CDR2 YYREEE (reference sequence). CDR3 length: 16 residues. V lost 0 bases to trimming and J lost 2 bases; unmatched junction nucleotides: 5. At deep level, the assay was performed. Replicate PCRs for sorted subsets used 200 ng DNA; this equaled tens of thousands of T cell genomes. Produced via immunoSEQ multiplex PCR; TCRdb's table is partial and in-frame only. The sample has some 2.3 million clones, 85% to 95% seen once. Study results and caveats: Memory subsets generally showed smaller estimated richness than naive subsets did.

For this clone: Its antigen remains unidentified.

The rearrangement uses TRBV5-4 and TRBJ2-3; 8 nucleotides match TRBD2. Material for sequencing was naive CD4+ T cells from PBMCs. Subset denoted: CD45RA+ positively selected. The sequence was obtained from a man between 18 and 29 years old in good health. Some clones in this sample may be carry-over from other donors' samples. The CDR3 DNA reads TGTGCCAGCAGCTTGGCGGCTAGCGGGTTCACAGATACGCAGTATTTT. Translation: CASSLAASGFTDTQYF.